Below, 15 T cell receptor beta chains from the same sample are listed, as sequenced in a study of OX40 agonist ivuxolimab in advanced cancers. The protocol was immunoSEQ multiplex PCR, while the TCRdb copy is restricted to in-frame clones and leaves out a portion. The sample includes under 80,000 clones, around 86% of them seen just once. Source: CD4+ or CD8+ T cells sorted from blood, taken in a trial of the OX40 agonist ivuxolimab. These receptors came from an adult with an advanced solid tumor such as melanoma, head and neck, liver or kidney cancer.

CDR3 DNA sequence: TGTGCCAGCAGCTTTACCTACGAGCAGTACTTC. Residues: CASSFTYEQYF. V is TRBV11-2 and J is TRBJ2-7; D is unresolved. The CDR3 loop spans 11 amino acids. V lost 3 bases, J lost 2 bases, and 2 bases lay in between. The germline V gene has CDR1 SGHAT and CDR2 FQNNGV.

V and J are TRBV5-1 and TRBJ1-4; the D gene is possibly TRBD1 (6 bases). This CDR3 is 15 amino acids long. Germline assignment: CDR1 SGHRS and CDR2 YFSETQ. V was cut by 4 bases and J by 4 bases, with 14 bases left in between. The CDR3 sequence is CASSDSQGGNEKLFF. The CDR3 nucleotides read TGCGCCAGCAGCGATTCACAGGGAGGTAATGAAAAACTGTTTTTT.

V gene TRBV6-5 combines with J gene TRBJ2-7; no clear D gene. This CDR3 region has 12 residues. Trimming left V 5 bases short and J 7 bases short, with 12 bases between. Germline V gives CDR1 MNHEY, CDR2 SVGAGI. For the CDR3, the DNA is TGTGCCAGCAGTGAAGCCTGGCAGGAGCAGTACTTC. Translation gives CASSEAWQEQYF.

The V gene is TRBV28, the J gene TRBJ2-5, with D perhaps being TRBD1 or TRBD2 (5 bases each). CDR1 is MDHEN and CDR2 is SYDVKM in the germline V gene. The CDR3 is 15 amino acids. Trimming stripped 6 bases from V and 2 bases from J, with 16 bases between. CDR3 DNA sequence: TGTGCCAGCAGCTCGGGGCTTGGGGGTCAAGAGACCCAGTACTTC. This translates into CASSSGLGGQETQYF.

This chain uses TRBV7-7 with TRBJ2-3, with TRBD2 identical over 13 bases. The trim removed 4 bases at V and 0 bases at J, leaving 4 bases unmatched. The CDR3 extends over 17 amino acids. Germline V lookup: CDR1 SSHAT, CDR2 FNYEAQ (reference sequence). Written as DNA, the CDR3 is TGTGCCAGCAGCTCGGGACTAGCGGGGTCTAGCACAGATACGCAGTATTTT. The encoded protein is CASSSGLAGSSTDTQYF.

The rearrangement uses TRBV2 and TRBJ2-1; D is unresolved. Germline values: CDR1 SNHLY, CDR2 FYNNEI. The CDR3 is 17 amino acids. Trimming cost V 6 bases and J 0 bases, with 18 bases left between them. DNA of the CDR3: TGTGCCAGCAGAGGCACTCCGAGCGCCAGCTCCTACAATGAGCAGTTCTTC. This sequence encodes CASRGTPSASSYNEQFF.

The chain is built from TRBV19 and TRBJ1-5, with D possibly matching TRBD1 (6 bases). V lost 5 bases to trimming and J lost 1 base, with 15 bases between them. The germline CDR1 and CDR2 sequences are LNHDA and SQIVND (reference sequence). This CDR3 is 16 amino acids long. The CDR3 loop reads CASSPPTGMSNQPQHF. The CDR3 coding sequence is TGTGCCAGTAGTCCTCCGACAGGTATGAGCAATCAGCCCCAGCATTTT.

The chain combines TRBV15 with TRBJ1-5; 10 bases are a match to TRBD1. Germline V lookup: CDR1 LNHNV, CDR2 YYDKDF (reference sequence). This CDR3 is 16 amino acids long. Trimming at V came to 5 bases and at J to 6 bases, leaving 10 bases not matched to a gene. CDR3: CATSARDRGRGQPQHF. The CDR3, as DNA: TGTGCCACCAGCGCCCGGGACAGGGGACGCGGTCAGCCCCAGCATTTT.

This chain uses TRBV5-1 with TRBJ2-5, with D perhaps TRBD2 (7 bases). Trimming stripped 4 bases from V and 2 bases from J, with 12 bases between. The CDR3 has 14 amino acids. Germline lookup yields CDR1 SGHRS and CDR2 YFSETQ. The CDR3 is CASSIGRGQETQYF. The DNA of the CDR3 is TGCGCCAGCAGCATTGGGAGGGGGCAAGAGACCCAGTACTTC.

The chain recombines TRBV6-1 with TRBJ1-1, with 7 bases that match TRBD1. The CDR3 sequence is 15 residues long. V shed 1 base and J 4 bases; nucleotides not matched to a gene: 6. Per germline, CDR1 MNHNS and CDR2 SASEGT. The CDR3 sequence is CASSEVGQPVTEAFF. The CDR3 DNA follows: TGTGCCAGCAGTGAAGTGGGACAGCCAGTCACTGAAGCTTTCTTT.

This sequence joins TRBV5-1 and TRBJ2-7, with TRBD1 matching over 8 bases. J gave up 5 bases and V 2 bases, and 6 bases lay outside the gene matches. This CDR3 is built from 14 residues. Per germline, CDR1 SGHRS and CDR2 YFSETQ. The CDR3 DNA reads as TGCGCCAGCAGCTTTAAAGACAGGGGCGACGAGCAGTACTTC. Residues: CASSFKDRGDEQYF. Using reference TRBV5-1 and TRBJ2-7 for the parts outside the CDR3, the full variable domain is KAGVTQTPRYLIKTRGQQVTLSCSPISGHRSVSWYQQTPGQGLQFLFEYFSETQRNKGNFPGRFSGRQFSNSRSEMNVSTLELGDSALYLCASSFKDRGDEQYFGPGTRLTVT.

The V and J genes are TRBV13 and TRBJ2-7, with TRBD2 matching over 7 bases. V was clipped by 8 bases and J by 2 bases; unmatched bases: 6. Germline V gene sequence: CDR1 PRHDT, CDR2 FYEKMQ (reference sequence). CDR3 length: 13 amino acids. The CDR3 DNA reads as TGTGCCAGCCGGTGGGGGAGGGCCTACGAGCAGTACTTC. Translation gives CASRWGRAYEQYF.

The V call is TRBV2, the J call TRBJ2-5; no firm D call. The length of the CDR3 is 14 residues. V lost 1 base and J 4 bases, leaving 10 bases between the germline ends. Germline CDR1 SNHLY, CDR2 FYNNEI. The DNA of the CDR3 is TGTGCCAGCAGTGAAGGGGCTCGATTAGAGACCCAGTACTTC. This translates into CASSEGARLETQYF.

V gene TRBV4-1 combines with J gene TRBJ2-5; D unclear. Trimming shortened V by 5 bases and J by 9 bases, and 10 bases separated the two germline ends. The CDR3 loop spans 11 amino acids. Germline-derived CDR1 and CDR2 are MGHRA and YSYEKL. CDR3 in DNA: TGCGCCAGCAGCTTAGGAGTAGCCCAGTACTTC. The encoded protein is CASSLGVAQYF.

The CDR3 region is CASSQETGGAGGYTF. The CDR3 DNA reads as TGTGCCAGCAGCCAAGAGACCGGGGGCGCGGGTGGCTACACCTTC. The rearrangement uses TRBV4-2 and TRBJ1-2; D possibly corresponds to TRBD1 (6 bases). Per germline, CDR1 LGHNA and CDR2 YNFKEQ. CDR3 length: 15 amino acids. V was clipped by 0 bases and J by 7 bases, with 15 bases between them.